Below are 12 T cell receptor beta chains sequenced from a single sample in a study of lymphopenia after photon versus proton radiotherapy. Assay used: immunoSEQ multiplex PCR; TCRdb lists only in-frame clones, some missing. This table has about 19,000 clones, 90% to 95% appearing once. The sample was peripheral blood, taken from a patient treated with photon-based radiotherapy. These TCRs come from a man in his sixties with pancreatic cancer.

The genes are TRBV27 and TRBJ1-2; TRBD1 matches at 9 bases. V lost 6 bases and J lost 8; bases outside the gene matches: 7. This CDR3 has 13 amino acids. Germline CDR1 reads MNHEY; CDR2 reads SMNVEV (reference sequence). Here the CDR3 reads CASSSQGAGGYTF. The CDR3 bases are TGTGCCAGCAGCTCACAGGGGGCTGGAGGCTACACCTTC.

The chain couples TRBV18 to TRBJ1-1; D is uncertain. The V end was cut by 2 bases, the J end by 4 bases, with 8 bases between. CDR1 KGHSH and CDR2 LQKENI come from the germline V gene. The CDR3 sequence is 13 residues long. The DNA of the CDR3 is TGTGCCAGCTCACCAGGGGTGGGCACTGAAGCTTTCTTT. Residues: CASSPGVGTEAFF.

The chain joins TRBV12-5 to TRBJ2-7; 7 bases line up with TRBD1. Germline assignment: CDR1 LGHNT and CDR2 FRNRAP. This CDR3 is built from 16 residues. With V trimmed by 4 bases and J by 2 bases, 11 bases remained unmatched. The CDR3 protein is CASGSTIRDRPYEQYF. The DNA for the CDR3 is TGTGCTAGTGGTTCAACAATAAGGGACAGACCCTACGAGCAGTACTTC.

J is TRBJ2-5 and V is TRBV5-1, with D possibly being TRBD2 (5 bases). This CDR3 has 14 amino acids. Germline CDR1 and CDR2: SGHRS and YFSETQ. Trimming took off 3 bases at V and 1 base at J, with 10 bases between the two ends. The CDR3 DNA follows: TGCGCCAGCAGCTGGGGAGCCCTCCAAGAGACCCAGTACTTC. The encoded protein is CASSWGALQETQYF. Combining the CDR3 with reference TRBV5-1 and TRBJ2-5 gives the whole variable domain KAGVTQTPRYLIKTRGQQVTLSCSPISGHRSVSWYQQTPGQGLQFLFEYFSETQRNKGNFPGRFSGRQFSNSRSEMNVSTLELGDSALYLCASSWGALQETQYFGPGTRLLVL.

This chain connects TRBV7-8 to TRBJ2-7; D is perhaps TRBD1 (5 bases). Trimming took 6 bases from V and 2 from J, leaving 17 bases between them. The CDR3 runs 15 residues. Germline CDR1 SGHVS, CDR2 FQNEAQ. CDR3 DNA sequence: TGTGCCAGCAGGGAAACGACGGACAACCCCTACGAGCAGTACTTC. As protein: CASRETTDNPYEQYF.

V gene TRBV4-3 combines with J gene TRBJ1-2, with a tentative D call TRBD1 (6 bases). This CDR3 region has 15 residues. Per germline, CDR1 LGHNA and CDR2 YSLEER. The germline V and J ends were trimmed by 2 bases and 2 bases, with 12 bases remaining between them. The CDR3 region is CASSQNLRGNYGYTF. The CDR3, as DNA: TGCGCCAGCAGCCAAAACCTAAGGGGGAACTATGGCTACACCTTC.

The gene calls are TRBV5-5 and TRBJ1-1; no definite D call. The CDR3 extends over 16 amino acids. Trimming stripped 2 bases from V and 1 base from J, with 15 bases between. Germline CDR1 SGHKS, CDR2 YYEKEE (reference sequence). The CDR3 DNA is TGTGCCAGCAGCTTAGGCCCGGCCAAAGGGAACACTGAAGCTTTCTTT. It translates to CASSLGPAKGNTEAFF. The full variable domain, completed using reference TRBV5-5 and TRBJ1-1, is DAGVTQSPTHLIKTRGQQVTLRCSPISGHKSVSWYQQVLGQGPQFIFQYYEKEERGRGNFPDRFSARQFPNYSSELNVNALLLGDSALYLCASSLGPAKGNTEAFFGQGTRLTVV.

V and J are TRBV6-5 and TRBJ1-4, with TRBD1 as a possible D gene (6 bases). Between the trimmed V and J ends, which lost 0 bases and 7 bases, there was a span of 12 bases. This CDR3 has 15 amino acids. Germline CDR1 is MNHEY and CDR2 is SVGAGI. The CDR3 region is CASSYSGGSSEKLFF. The CDR3, as DNA: TGTGCCAGCAGTTACTCGGGGGGCAGTAGTGAAAAACTGTTTTTT.

This chain uses TRBV30 with TRBJ2-1, with D uncertain. Germline CDR1 reads GTSNPN; CDR2 reads SVGIG (reference sequence). Trimming left V 5 bases short and J 7 bases short, with 9 bases between. The CDR3 contains 11 residues. Here the CDR3 DNA reads TGTGCCTGGTTCCCCGGGAATGAGCAGTTCTTC. Translated, it gives CAWFPGNEQFF.

The rearrangement uses TRBV6-5 and TRBJ1-2; 7 bases are a match to TRBD1. J gave up 4 bases and V 6 bases, and 5 bases lay outside the gene matches. The CDR3 is 13 residues long. Per the germline V gene, CDR1 is MNHEY and CDR2 is SVGAGI. CDR3 DNA sequence: TGTGCCAGCAGACAAGACAGGGTCTATGGCTACACCTTC. Protein product: CASRQDRVYGYTF.

The chain combines TRBV27 with TRBJ2-7, with D uncertain. Trimming left V 1 base short and J 1 base short, with 11 bases between. The CDR3 has 15 amino acids. Germline V gene sequence: CDR1 MNHEY, CDR2 SMNVEV (reference sequence). DNA for the CDR3: TGTGCCAGCAGTTTATATTCGGGCCGGTCCTACGAGCAGTACTTC. This encodes CASSLYSGRSYEQYF.

This clone was counted a single time. V gene TRBV18 combines with J gene TRBJ1-1; a weak D match, TRBD1 (5 bases). With 3 bases removed from V and 2 bases from J, the gap between germline ends came to 13 bases. The germline gives CDR1 KGHSH, CDR2 LQKENI. There are 15 residues in the CDR3. CDR3 protein: CASSPPQGGNTEAFF. The CDR3 bases are TGTGCCAGCTCACCGCCTCAGGGAGGCAACACTGAAGCTTTCTTT.